Sequencing of this T cell receptor (beta chain) was carried out in a study of post-analysis software for immune sequencing data. Findings of the study overall: Multiple sclerosis patients had significantly lower normalized Chao1 diversity than controls. With TRBV5-6, TRBV5-1 and TRBV20-1 included, a handful of TRBV segments were more frequent in patients than in controls.

Concerning this clonotype: Its specificity is not known.

Libraries were made from TCR beta cDNA, and they carried unique molecular identifiers. Each batch of about 0.95 to 11 million T cells produced roughly 500,000 cDNA molecules. TCRdb itself ran the PCR reads through MiXCR, one entry per CDR3 protein. The sample has roughly 600,000 distinct CDR3 sequences; roughly 47% are singletons. The CDR3 consists of 15 residues. V gave up 5 bases and J gave up 2 bases, with 14 bases separating them. Germline loops: CDR1 MGHDK, CDR2 SYGVNS. The rearrangement links TRBV25-1 to TRBJ2-3; D is perhaps TRBD1 (5 bases). The TCR sequence derives from a girl aged 5-17 years with multiple sclerosis. Source material: blood. CDR3 nucleotides: TGTGCCAGCAGTAGGGGTATCAGGGCCACAGATACGCAGTATTTT. Its translation: CASSRGIRATDTQYF.